This T cell receptor beta chain is from a study of T cells in localized non-small cell lung cancer. The repertoire was sequenced with immunoSEQ multiplex PCR; TCRdb's copy has only in-frame clones and lacks some. In the table there are some 37,000 clones, around nine tenths of which are singletons. The sequence came from a man aged 18 to 49 with stage I lung adenocarcinoma. Sequencing was performed on peripheral blood, taken before any cancer treatment.

The CDR3 nucleotides read TGTGCCAGCAGGACCGGTGGAGGGGCTCTCACTGAAGCTTTCTTT. This sequence encodes CASRTGGGALTEAFF. This chain connects TRBV28 to TRBJ1-1; TRBD1 might be the D (5 bases). The germline gives CDR1 MDHEN, CDR2 SYDVKM. The CDR3 consists of 15 residues. The V and J ends lost 6 bases and 4 bases respectively, with 18 bases between them.